This T cell receptor beta chain was identified in a study of blood T cell repertoires in COVID-19. This CDR3 comprises 13 residues. V lost 3 bases, J lost 3 bases, and 7 bases lay in between. Germline CDR1 KGHDR, CDR2 SFDVKD. In the study's own analysis: Counts of nucleated cells, estimated from reference gene primer amplification, were obtained. Profiled with immunoSEQ multiplex PCR; TCRdb holds only in-frame clones, not every one. That table furnishes V, J and clone size, whereas the DNA furnished D and trimming. The data contain about 280,000 clones, around 84% of them seen just once; the ten biggest clones take up 2% to 3%. Individuals aged about 18 to 89 years were recruited from 20 to 25 US areas. Participants' reported clinical history set cohort assignment.

This clonotype originated in a woman aged 50 to 65 who had recovered from COVID-19. V is TRBV24-1 and J is TRBJ1-1, with D unclear. What was sequenced was PBMCs or T cells enriched from blood (not recorded which). The CDR3: CATSDSLYTEAFF. The CDR3 nucleotides read TGTGCCACCAGTGATAGCCTGTACACTGAAGCTTTCTTT.